The sequence of this TCR beta chain was determined in a study of beta chain features in type 1 diabetes (dated by TCRdb to 2016 to 2019). A note on the overall study: Patients and healthy donors did not differ in mean age, gender distribution, total cell number or subset yield. In the study, recently diagnosed type 1 diabetes patients and matched healthy donors were compared on the TCRB repertoires of their sorted circulating CD4+ T cell subsets. Regulatory and stem cell-like memory subsets were obtained from only 8 patients and roughly eight healthy donors, while naive and central memory subsets were obtained from all 30 or so donors. A total of some 110 million sorted cells were examined across all samples, and the number of cells per subset was strongly correlated with RNA yield.

Overall results and qualifications from the work: Because cDNA rather than genomic DNA was sequenced, highly expressing activated cells could have been over-represented, although no difference in activation and CD3 levels was found between groups. Naive, central memory and regulatory TCRB repertoires appeared more similar among patients than among healthy donors. Shorter templates might be favored by PCR, yet because patient and control samples were amplified and corrected together, any such skew would affect both groups equally. A moderate but significant shortening of TCRB CDR3 length was observed in type 1 diabetes patients in all four CD4+ subsets. Patients with type 1 diabetes made fewer insertions and deleted more nucleotides at VDJ recombination sites, implying thymic rearrangement abnormalities. HLA sub-analyses involved small numbers of individuals, so any influence of HLA type on TCRB rearrangement remained unresolved.

From each donor, a single peripheral blood sample of 95 to 150 mL on average was drawn into heparinised tubes. A BD FACSAria II was used to sort naive, central memory, regulatory and stem cell-like memory CD4+ T cells with a panel that included CD45RO, CCR7, CD25, CD127, CD95 and CD27. A purity above 98% was achieved for all sorted populations. PBMCs were separated immediately by Lymphoprep density gradient centrifugation and were stained directly, without being cultured. So that batch effects would be minimized, each experiment stained and sorted samples in pairs, pairing one healthy donor with one patient. The entire isolated RNA was reverse transcribed using the High Capacity cDNA Reverse Transcription Kit, and thus expressed TCRB transcripts were sequenced. Deep immunoSEQ sequencing was performed on naive, central memory and regulatory T cell samples, with an average of about 3.6 million total reads per sample. After sorted cells were lysed in RLT buffer, RNA was extracted with DNase-treated RNeasy Micro or Mini kits, with the choice depending on cell number. To prevent cross-contamination, each cell subset was processed individually, whereas patient and healthy donor samples were processed jointly. The immunoSEQ multiplex PCR was used to amplify TCRB sequences from cDNA, yielding 87-bp fragments that span the CDR3 region. Sequencing of the amplicons was performed on the Illumina HiSeq platform. The paper's processing steps were these. Synthetic template baselines were used to correct PCR bias computationally, reads within Hamming distance 2 were collapsed, and singletons that could not be merged were discarded. Reads were aligned to IMGT to assign V, D and J genes, CDR3 length, and insertions or deletions at six rearrangement sites. Within each subset, clonotype counts were normalized to the number of sorted cells before true diversity and Gini coefficients were calculated with the tcR R package. The overlap coefficient, calculated on TCRB nucleotide sequences, was used to measure repertoire sharing. TCRdb limited this immuneACCESS table to in-frame rearrangements with V and J called. A share of clones is missing; checked studies link under half to unresolved V genes, and the rest is unexplained. V and J calls and clone size are as listed in that table; D and trimming were resolved from the DNA. Here the sample has 150,000 to 190,000 clones; around 8% occur a single time. The ten biggest clones cover 0.65% of the sample.

Concerning this clone itself: Its cognate antigen has yet to be identified. No qualities accompany the bases; no much larger clone lies one base away.

V is pruned by 3 bases and J by 4 bases, leaving 13 bases of the junction without a gene match. CDR1 and CDR2 are read off the germline V gene (reference sequence) as LNHNV and YYDKDF. Including cysteine and phenylalanine, the CDR3 has 17 amino acids. The CDR3 DNA has 51 bases and is translated from base 1. The clonotype was recovered from a man between 18 and 29 years old in good health. Material for sequencing was central memory CD4+ T cells from blood. Recombination connected TRBV15 to TRBJ2-3; 7 junctional bases match TRBD2. CDR3 loop: CATSSPPGRENSDTQYF. In nucleotides, the sequence is TGTGCCACCAGCAGCCCTCCGGGGCGGGAGAACTCAGATACGCAGTATTTT.